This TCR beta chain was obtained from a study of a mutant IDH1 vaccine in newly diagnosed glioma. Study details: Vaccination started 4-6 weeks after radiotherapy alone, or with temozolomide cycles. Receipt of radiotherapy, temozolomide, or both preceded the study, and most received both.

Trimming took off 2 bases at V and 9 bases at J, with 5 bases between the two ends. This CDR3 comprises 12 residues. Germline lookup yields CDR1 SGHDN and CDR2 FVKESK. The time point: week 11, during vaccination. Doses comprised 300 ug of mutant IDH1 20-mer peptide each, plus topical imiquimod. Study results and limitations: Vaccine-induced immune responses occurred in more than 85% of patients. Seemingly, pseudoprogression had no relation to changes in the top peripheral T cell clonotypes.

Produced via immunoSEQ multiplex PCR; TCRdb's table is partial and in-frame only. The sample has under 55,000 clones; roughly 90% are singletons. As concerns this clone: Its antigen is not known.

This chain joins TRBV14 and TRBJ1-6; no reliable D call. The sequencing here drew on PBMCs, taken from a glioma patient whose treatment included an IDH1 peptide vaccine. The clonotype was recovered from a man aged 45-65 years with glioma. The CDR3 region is CASSQPRSPLHF. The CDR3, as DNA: TGTGCCAGCAGCCAACCGCGTTCACCCCTCCACTTT.